The clone carrying this TCR beta chain was seen repeatedly, ten times or more. Antigen unknown. This entry belongs to a study of T cells in Graves' hyperthyroidism and ophthalmopathy. The CDR3 runs to 16 residues. V was pared by 0 bases and J by 8 bases, with 22 bases between. The germline V gene encodes CDR1 DFQATT and CDR2 SNEGSKA (reference sequence). Study-wide results and caveats: Clonotypes that were expanded in thyroid above 0.001 mostly appeared in blood too. Ophthalmopathy was separated from stable hyperthyroidism by a 13 V-J model. The model forecast ophthalmopathy, anticipating it by a median 6.5 months before onset.

Amplification targeted TCR beta CDR3 regions from RNA transcripts. HTBI primers were used for first-round RT-PCR of the TCR CDR3. TCRdb itself ran the multiplex PCR reads through MiXCR, one entry per CDR3 protein. The sample carries a few hundred thousand distinct CDR3 sequences, less than 25% recorded once. This receptor was taken from a man aged 18 to 29 with Graves' hyperthyroidism. V and J are TRBV20-1 and TRBJ1-2; the D gene is possibly TRBD1 (5 bases). Sequencing was carried out using blood. DNA of the CDR3: TGCAGTGCTAGAGACCCAGGGAGAGCGGGGCTATACGGCTACACCTTC. This encodes CSARDPGRAGLYGYTF.